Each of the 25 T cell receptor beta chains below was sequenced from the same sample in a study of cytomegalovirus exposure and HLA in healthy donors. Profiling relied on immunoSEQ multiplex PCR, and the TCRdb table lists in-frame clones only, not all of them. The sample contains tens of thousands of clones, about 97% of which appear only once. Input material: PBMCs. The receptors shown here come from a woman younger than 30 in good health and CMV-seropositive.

CDR3 DNA: TGTGCCAGCAGCTTGACTAGCGGGAGAGGCGGTACGCAGTATTTT. Amino acid sequence: CASSLTSGRGGTQYF. The chain combines TRBV11-3 with TRBJ2-3; 12 bases are a match to TRBD2. This CDR3 has 15 amino acids. Germline V gives CDR1 SGHNT, CDR2 YENEEA. After removal of 3 bases from V and 8 bases from J, the junction contained 6 bases not matched to a gene.

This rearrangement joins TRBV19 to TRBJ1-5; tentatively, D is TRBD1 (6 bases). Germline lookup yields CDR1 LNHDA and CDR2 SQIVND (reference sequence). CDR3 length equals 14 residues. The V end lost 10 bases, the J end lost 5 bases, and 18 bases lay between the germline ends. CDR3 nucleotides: TGTGCCACGAGAGCGACAGGTTATGATCAGCCCCAGCATTTT. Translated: CATRATGYDQPQHF.

The CDR3 DNA is TGCGCCAGCAGCACAGCGGGACGGACCTACGAGCAGTACTTC. It encodes CASSTAGRTYEQYF. The chain is built from TRBV4-1 and TRBJ2-7; TRBD2 aligns across 7 bases. V gave up 5 bases and J gave up 2 bases; unmatched junction bases: 6. The CDR3 is made up of 14 amino acids. Per the germline V gene, CDR1 is MGHRA and CDR2 is YSYEKL.

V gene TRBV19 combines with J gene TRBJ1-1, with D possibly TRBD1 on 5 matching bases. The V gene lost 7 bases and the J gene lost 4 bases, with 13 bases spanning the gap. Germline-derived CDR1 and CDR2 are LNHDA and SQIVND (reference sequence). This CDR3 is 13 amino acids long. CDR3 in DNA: TGTGCCAGTAAGGACACCGTATCCACTGAAGCTTTCTTT. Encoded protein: CASKDTVSTEAFF.

The CDR3: CASSSGLAWTGELFF. As DNA, the CDR3 is TGTGCCAGCAGCTCGGGACTAGCGTGGACCGGGGAGCTGTTTTTT. The genes are TRBV7-9 and TRBJ2-2; TRBD2 matches 10 bases. This CDR3 region has 15 residues. Per the germline V gene, CDR1 is SEHNR and CDR2 is FQNEAQ (reference sequence). V lost 4 bases and J lost 5; bases outside the gene matches: 4.

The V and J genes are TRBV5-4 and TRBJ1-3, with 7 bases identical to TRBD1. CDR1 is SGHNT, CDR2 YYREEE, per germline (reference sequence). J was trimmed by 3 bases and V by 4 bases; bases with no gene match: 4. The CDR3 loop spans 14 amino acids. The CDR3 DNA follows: TGTGCCAGCAGCCTCTCAGGGGGTGGAAACACCATATATTTT. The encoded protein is CASSLSGGGNTIYF.

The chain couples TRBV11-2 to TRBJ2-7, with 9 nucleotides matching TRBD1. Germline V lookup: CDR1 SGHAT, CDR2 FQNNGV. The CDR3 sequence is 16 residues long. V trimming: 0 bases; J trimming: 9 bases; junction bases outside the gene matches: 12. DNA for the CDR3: TGTGCCAGCAGCTTAGAGTTCTGGACAGGGGAGCTGGGGCAGTACTTC. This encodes CASSLEFWTGELGQYF.

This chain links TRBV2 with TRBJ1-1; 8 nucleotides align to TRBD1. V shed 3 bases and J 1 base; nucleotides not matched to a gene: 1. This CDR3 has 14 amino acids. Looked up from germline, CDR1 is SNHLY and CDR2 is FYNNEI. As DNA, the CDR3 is TGTGCCAGCAGTGACGGACAGGGGAACACTGAAGCTTTCTTT. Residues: CASSDGQGNTEAFF. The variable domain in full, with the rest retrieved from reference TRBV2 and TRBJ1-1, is EPEVTQTPSHQVTQMGQEVILRCVPISNHLYFYWYRQILGQKVEFLVSFYNNEISEKSEIFDDQFSVERPDGSNFTLKIRSTKLEDSAMYFCASSDGQGNTEAFFGQGTRLTVV.

CDR3 region: CSVELAGAYNEQFF. The CDR3, as DNA: TGCAGCGTTGAACTAGCGGGGGCCTACAATGAGCAGTTCTTC. The rearrangement uses TRBV29-1 and TRBJ2-1, with 10 bases lining up with TRBD2. The germline V gene encodes CDR1 SQVTM and CDR2 ANQGSEA. With V trimmed by 2 bases and J by 2 bases, 0 bases remained unmatched. The length of the CDR3 is 14 residues.

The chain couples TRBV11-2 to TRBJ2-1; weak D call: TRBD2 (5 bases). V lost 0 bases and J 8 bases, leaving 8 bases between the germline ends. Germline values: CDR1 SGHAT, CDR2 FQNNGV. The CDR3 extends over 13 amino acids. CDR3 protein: CASSLELGDEQFF. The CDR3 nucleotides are TGTGCCAGCAGCTTAGAACTGGGAGATGAGCAGTTCTTC. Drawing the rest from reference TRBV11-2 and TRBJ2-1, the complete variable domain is EAGVAQSPRYKIIEKRQSVAFWCNPISGHATLYWYQQILGQGPKLLIQFQNNGVVDDSQLPKDRFSAERLKGVDSTLKIQPAKLEDSAVYLCASSLELGDEQFFGPGTRLTVL.

CDR3 sequence (DNA): TGTGCCAGCAGTTTGCTAGCGAGCGAGCAGTACTTC. This gives the protein CASSLLASEQYF. The gene calls are TRBV28 and TRBJ2-7; D may be TRBD2 (6 bases). The CDR3 extends over 12 amino acids. V was cut by 3 bases and J by 6 bases, with 9 bases left in between. Looked up from germline, CDR1 is MDHEN and CDR2 is SYDVKM.

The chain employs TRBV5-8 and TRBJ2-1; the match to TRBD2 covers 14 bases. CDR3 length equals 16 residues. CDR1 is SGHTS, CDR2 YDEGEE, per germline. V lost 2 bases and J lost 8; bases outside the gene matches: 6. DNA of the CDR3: TGTGCCAGCAGCTTAGGGACTAGCGGGAGTCGGTATGAGCAGTTCTTC. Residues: CASSLGTSGSRYEQFF.

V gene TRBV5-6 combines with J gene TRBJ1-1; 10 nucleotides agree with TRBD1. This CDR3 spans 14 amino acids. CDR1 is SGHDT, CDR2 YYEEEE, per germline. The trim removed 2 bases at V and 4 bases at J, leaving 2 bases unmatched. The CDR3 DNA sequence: TGTGCCAGCAGCTTCGGGACAGGGGTCACTGAAGCTTTCTTT. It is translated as CASSFGTGVTEAFF.

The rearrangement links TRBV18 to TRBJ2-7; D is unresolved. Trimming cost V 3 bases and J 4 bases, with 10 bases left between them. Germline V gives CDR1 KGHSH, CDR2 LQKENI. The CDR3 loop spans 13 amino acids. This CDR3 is CASSPSGAYEQYF. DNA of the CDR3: TGTGCCAGCTCACCGTCGGGTGCGTACGAGCAGTACTTC.

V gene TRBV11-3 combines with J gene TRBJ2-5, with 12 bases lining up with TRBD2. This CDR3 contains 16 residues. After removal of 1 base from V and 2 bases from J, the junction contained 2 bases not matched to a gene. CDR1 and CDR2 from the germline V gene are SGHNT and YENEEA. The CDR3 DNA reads TGTGCCAGCAGCTTAGGTACTAGCGGGAGGCAAGAGACCCAGTACTTC. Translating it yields CASSLGTSGRQETQYF.

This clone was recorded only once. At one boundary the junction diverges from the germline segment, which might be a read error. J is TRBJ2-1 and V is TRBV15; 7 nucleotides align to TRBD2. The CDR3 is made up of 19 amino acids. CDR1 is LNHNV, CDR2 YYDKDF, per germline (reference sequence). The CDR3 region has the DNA TGTGCCACCAGCATTCATGTGACTAGCCTCCGTAGGGGCTACACTGAGCAGTTCTTC. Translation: CATSIHVTSLRRGYTEQFF.

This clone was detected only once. CDR3 protein: CASTYGVLTDTQYF. CDR3 coding DNA: TGTGCCAGTACATACGGAGTGCTCACAGATACGCAGTATTTT. The chain employs TRBV19 and TRBJ2-3; D uncertain. Germline V gene data show CDR1 as LNHDA and CDR2 as SQIVND (reference sequence). This CDR3 has 14 amino acids. The germline V and J ends were trimmed by 7 bases and 2 bases, with 13 bases remaining between them.

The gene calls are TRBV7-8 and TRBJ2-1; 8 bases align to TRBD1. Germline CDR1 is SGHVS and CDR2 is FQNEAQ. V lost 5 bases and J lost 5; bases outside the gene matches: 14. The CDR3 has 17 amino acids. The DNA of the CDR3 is TGTGCCAGCAGCCCGAGGACAGGGAGAAAGGGAGACAATGAGCAGTTCTTC. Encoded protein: CASSPRTGRKGDNEQFF.

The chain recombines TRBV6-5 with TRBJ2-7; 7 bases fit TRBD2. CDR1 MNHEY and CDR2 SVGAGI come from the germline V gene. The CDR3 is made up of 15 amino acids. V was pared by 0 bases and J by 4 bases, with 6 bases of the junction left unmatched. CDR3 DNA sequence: TGTGCCAGCAGTTACTCTGTCTTTAGCGGGTACGAGCAGTACTTC. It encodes CASSYSVFSGYEQYF.

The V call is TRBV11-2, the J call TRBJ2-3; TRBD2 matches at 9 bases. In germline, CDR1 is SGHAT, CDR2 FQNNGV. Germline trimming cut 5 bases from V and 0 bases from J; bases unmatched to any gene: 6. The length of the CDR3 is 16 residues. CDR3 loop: CASSPMAGGSTDTQYF. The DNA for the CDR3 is TGTGCCAGCAGCCCCATGGCGGGAGGGAGCACAGATACGCAGTATTTT. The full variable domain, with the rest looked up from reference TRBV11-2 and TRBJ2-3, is EAGVAQSPRYKIIEKRQSVAFWCNPISGHATLYWYQQILGQGPKLLIQFQNNGVVDDSQLPKDRFSAERLKGVDSTLKIQPAKLEDSAVYLCASSPMAGGSTDTQYFGPGTRLTVL.

CDR3 DNA: TGTGCCAGTAGTATAGGGCGGGACGCTTCCTACGAGCAGTACTTC. Translated: CASSIGRDASYEQYF. The rearrangement links TRBV19 to TRBJ2-7; D possibly corresponds to TRBD2 (6 bases). Germline V lookup: CDR1 LNHDA, CDR2 SQIVND (reference sequence). The CDR3 length is 15 residues. The V end was cut by 1 base, the J end by 1 base, with 11 bases between.

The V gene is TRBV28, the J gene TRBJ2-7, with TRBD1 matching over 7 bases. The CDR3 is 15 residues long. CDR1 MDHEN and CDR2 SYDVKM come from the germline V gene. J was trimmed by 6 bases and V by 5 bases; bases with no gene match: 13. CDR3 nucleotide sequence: TGTGCCAGCAGTCCTCAGACAGGGCTATCAATCGAGCAGTACTTC. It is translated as CASSPQTGLSIEQYF.

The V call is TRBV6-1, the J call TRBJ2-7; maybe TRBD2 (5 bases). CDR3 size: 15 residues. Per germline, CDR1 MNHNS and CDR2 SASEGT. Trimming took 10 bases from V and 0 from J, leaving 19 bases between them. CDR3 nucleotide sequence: TGTGCCACCGCCATTTGGAAGCGGAGCTCCTACGAGCAGTACTTC. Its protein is CATAIWKRSSYEQYF.

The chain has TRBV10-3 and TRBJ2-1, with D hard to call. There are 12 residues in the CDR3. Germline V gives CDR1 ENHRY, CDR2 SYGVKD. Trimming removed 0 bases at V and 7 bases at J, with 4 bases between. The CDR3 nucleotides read TGTGCCATCAGTGAGTCCTTGAATGAGCAGTTCTTC. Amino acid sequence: CAISESLNEQFF.

CDR3 DNA sequence: TGTGCCAGCAGCTTAGGAGGGATACCAACTAATGAAAAACTGTTTTTT. This sequence encodes CASSLGGIPTNEKLFF. The V and J genes are TRBV7-2 and TRBJ1-4; D ambiguous. The ends were cut back, 1 base at V and 0 bases at J, with 9 bases in the middle. The CDR3 extends over 16 amino acids. Germline V lookup: CDR1 SGHTA, CDR2 FQGNSA.